This T cell receptor beta chain comes out of a study of cytomegalovirus exposure and HLA in healthy donors. Primers: 60 Vbeta forward and 13 Jbeta reverse. Measured with immunoSEQ multiplex PCR; TCRdb has only the in-frame clones, and not every one. The repertoire holds roughly 130,000 clones, with 74% as singletons. The CDR3 is 16 amino acids. Deletions cut 0 bases from V and 0 bases from J, with 6 bases between. Germline V CDR1 and CDR2: MGHRA, YSYEKL. This TCR derives from a man aged 18 to 30 in good health and CMV-seropositive. The chain joins TRBV4-1 to TRBJ1-6, with D perhaps TRBD1 (5 bases). The material sequenced was PBMCs. CDR3 sequence: CASSQDQGSYNSPLHF. CDR3 DNA: TGCGCCAGCAGCCAAGATCAGGGCTCCTATAATTCACCCCTCCACTTT.